This TCR beta chain is from a study of low-dose radiotherapy and immunotherapy resistance in tumors. Study information: Treatment of Cohort 1 consisted of 0.5 Gy per fraction every 2 weeks, adding up to 6.5 Gy.

With TRAV- and TRBV-specific primers, first-strand cDNA was made, covering the alpha and beta chains. The TCRs were subjected to amplification over about 19 PCR cycles employing a constant-region primer in conjunction with a V-primer adapter. Each CDR3 protein is one row after TCRdb ran MiXCR on the reads. The sample lists about 60,000 distinct CDR3 sequences; roughly a quarter were seen once. This clonotype was counted ten times or more. The CDR3 length is 15 residues. The germline gives CDR1 MNHEY, CDR2 SVGEGT. Trimming cost V 5 bases and J 3 bases; bases outside gene matches: 5. Time point reported: before trial treatment. Donors received nivolumab, ipilimumab, aspirin, low-dose cyclophosphamide and low-dose radiotherapy. Advanced solid tumors lacking tumor-infiltrating lymphocytes characterized eligible patients.

This chain uses TRBV6-2 or TRBV6-3 with TRBJ2-1; 9 nucleotides line up with TRBD2. The sequence derives from a male donor with prostate cancer. The sequencing used PBMCs, collected before treatment. In DNA, the CDR3 is TGTGCCAGCAGTCTGACTAGCGGACGCTACAATGAGCAGTTCTTC. Translated: CASSLTSGRYNEQFF.